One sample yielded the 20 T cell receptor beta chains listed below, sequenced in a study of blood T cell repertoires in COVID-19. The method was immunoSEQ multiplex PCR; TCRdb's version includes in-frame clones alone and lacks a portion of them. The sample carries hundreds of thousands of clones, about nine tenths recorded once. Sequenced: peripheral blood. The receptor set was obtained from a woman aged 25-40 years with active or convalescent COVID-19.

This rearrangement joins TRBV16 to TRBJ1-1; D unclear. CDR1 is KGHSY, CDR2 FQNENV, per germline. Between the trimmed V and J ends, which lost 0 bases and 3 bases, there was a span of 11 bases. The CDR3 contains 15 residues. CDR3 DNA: TGTGCCAGCAGCCAATCCTCCCCCACGGACACTGAAGCTTTCTTT. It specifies CASSQSSPTDTEAFF.

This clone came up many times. CDR3: CASSPPLAGVYEQYF. The CDR3 nucleotides are TGTGCCAGCTCACCCCCCCTAGCGGGAGTTTACGAGCAGTACTTC. The rearrangement joins TRBV18 to TRBJ2-7; 10 bases map to TRBD2. The junction had 6 bases not matched to a gene; V was cut back by 3 bases and J by 4 bases. Germline loops: CDR1 KGHSH, CDR2 LQKENI. This CDR3 has 15 amino acids.

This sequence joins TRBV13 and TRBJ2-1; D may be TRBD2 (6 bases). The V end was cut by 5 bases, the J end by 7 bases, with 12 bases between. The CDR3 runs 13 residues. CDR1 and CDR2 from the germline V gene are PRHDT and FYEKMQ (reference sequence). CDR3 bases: TGTGCCAGCAGCCCGGGACTGTCGAATGAGCAGTTCTTC. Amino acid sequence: CASSPGLSNEQFF.

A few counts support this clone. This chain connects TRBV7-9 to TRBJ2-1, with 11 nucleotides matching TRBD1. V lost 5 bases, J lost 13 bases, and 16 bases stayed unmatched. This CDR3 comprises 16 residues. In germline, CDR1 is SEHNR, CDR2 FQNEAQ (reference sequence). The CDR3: CASSQPGQGGQVVQFF. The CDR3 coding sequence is TGTGCCAGCAGCCAGCCGGGACAGGGGGGGCAGGTGGTCCAGTTCTTC.

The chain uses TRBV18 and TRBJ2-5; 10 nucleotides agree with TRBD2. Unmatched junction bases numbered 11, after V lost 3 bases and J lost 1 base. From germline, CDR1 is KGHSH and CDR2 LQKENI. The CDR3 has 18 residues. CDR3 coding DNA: TGTGCCAGCTCACCTGAGAGGTTAGCGGGAGGTTTCCAAGAGACCCAGTACTTC. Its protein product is CASSPERLAGGFQETQYF.

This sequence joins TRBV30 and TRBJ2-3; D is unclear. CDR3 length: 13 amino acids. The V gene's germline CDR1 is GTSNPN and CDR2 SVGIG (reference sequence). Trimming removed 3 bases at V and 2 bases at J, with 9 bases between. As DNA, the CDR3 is TGTGCCTGGAGGGCCCCCCCCACAGATACGCAGTATTTT. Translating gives CAWRAPPTDTQYF.

The CDR3 here is CASSLATGSNYGYTF. The CDR3 DNA is TGCGCCAGCAGCTTGGCTACAGGAAGCAACTATGGCTACACCTTC. The V call is TRBV5-1, the J call TRBJ1-2; D perhaps matches TRBD1 (5 bases). V was pared by 0 bases and J by 2 bases, with 11 bases between. In germline, CDR1 is SGHRS, CDR2 YFSETQ. There are 15 residues in the CDR3.

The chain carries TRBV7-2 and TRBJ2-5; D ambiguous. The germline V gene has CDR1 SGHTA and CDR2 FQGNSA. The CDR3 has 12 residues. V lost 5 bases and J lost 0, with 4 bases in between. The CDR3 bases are TGTGCCAGCAGCCCGTACCAAGAGACCCAGTACTTC. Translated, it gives CASSPYQETQYF.

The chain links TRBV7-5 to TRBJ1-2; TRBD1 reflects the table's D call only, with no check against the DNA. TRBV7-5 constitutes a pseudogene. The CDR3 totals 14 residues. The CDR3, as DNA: TGTGTCAGAAGCGCCGGGACAGGGAGCCATGGCTACACCTTC. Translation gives CVRSAGTGSHGYTF.

Written as DNA, the CDR3 is TGTGCCAGCAGTTACTCAGCGGGGATCTATGGCTACACCTTC. Translation: CASSYSAGIYGYTF. The J gene is TRBJ1-2, the V gene TRBV6-5, with D uncertain. Germline CDR1 and CDR2: MNHEY and SVGAGI. Trimming stripped 0 bases from V and 4 bases from J, with 9 bases between. The CDR3 contains 14 residues.

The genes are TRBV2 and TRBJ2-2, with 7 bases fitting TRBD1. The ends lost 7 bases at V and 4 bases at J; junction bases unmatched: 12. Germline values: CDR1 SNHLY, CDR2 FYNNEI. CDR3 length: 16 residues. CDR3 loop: CASTARGPLVTGELFF. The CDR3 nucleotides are TGTGCCAGCACCGCAAGGGGGCCCTTGGTCACCGGGGAGCTGTTTTTT.

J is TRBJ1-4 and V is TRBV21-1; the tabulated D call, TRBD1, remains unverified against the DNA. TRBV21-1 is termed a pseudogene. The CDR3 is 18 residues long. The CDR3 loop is CASSQPGQGVATNEKLFF. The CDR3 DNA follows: TGTGCCAGCAGCCAACCGGGACAGGGAGTTGCAACTAATGAAAAACTGTTTTTT.

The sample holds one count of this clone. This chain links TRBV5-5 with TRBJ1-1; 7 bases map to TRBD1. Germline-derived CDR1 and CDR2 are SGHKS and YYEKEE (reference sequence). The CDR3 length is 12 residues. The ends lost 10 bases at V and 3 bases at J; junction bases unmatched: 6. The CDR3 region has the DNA TGTGCCTCCCGACAGGGATACACTGAAGCTTTCTTT. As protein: CASRQGYTEAFF.

The CDR3 DNA reads TGTGCCAGCAGGGGGGACACTTCTAACTATGGCTACACCTTC. Protein sequence: CASRGDTSNYGYTF. This rearrangement joins TRBV6-4 to TRBJ1-2; possible D gene TRBD1, 6 bases. The V gene lost 6 bases and the J gene lost 0 bases, with 11 bases spanning the gap. The germline CDR1 and CDR2 sequences are MRHNA and SNTAGT. The CDR3 sequence is 14 residues long.

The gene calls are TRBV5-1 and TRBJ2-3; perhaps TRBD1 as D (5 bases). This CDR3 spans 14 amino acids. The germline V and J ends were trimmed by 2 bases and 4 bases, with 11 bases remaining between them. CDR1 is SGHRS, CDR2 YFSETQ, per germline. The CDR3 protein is CASSLGQGPDTQYF. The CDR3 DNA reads TGCGCCAGCAGCTTAGGGCAGGGTCCAGATACGCAGTATTTT.

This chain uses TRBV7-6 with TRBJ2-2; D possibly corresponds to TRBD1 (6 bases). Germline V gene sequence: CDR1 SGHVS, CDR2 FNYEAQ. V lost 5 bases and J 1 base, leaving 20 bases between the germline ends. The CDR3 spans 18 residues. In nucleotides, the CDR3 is TGTGCCAGCAGCCCTCCATTTTACAGGGTGATGAACACCGGGGAGCTGTTTTTT. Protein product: CASSPPFYRVMNTGELFF.

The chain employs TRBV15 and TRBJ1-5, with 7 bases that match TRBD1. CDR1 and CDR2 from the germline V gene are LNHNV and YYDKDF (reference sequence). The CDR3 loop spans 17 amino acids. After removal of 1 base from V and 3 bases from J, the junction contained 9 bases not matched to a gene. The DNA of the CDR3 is TGTGCCACCAGCAGAGGTTTGGCGGACAGGTTCAATCAGCCCCAGCATTTT. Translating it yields CATSRGLADRFNQPQHF. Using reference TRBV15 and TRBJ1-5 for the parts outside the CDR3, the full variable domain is DAMVIQNPRYQVTQFGKPVTLSCSQTLNHNVMYWYQQKSSQAPKLLFHYYDKDFNNEADTPDNFQSRRPNTSFCFLDIRSPGLGDTAMYLCATSRGLADRFNQPQHFGDGTRLSIL.

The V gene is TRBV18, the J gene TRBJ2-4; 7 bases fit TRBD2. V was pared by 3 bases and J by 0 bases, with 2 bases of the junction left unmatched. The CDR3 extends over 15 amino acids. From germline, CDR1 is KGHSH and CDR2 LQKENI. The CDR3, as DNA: TGTGCCAGCTCACCCAGGGAGGGAGCCAAAAACATTCAGTACTTC. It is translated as CASSPREGAKNIQYF.

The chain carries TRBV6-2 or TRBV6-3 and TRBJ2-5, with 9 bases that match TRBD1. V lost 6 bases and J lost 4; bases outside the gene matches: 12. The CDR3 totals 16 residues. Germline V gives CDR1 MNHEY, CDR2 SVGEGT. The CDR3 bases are TGTGCCAGCAGCCACTTGATGGACAGGGGTCGAGAGACCCAGTACTTC. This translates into CASSHLMDRGRETQYF.

The CDR3 bases are TGTGCCGCGAAACAGGGTACTGGGGCCAACGTCCTGACTTTC. Residues: CAAKQGTGANVLTF. The chain joins TRBV10-3 to TRBJ2-6, with a possible D match to TRBD1 (6 bases). Germline loops: CDR1 ENHRY, CDR2 SYGVKD. V lost 11 bases and J 2 bases, leaving 13 bases between the germline ends. This CDR3 comprises 14 residues.